The 17 T cell receptor beta chains listed next were all sequenced from one sample in a study of blood T cells in healthy people across ages. Sample-barcoded 5' priming and a J-beta primer mix drove a second PCR of roughly 6 to 12 cycles. TCRdb fed the 5' RACE reads into MiXCR, producing one record per CDR3 protein. In the table there are about 2 million distinct CDR3 sequences, 49% of which are singletons. The sequencing input was blood. The source of these receptors is a woman between 40 and 50 years old in good health.

This chain links TRBV27 with TRBJ2-7; D is unclear. The CDR3 length is 14 residues. Trimming took off 5 bases at V and 0 bases at J, with 11 bases between the two ends. Germline CDR1 reads MNHEY; CDR2 reads SMNVEV (reference sequence). The CDR3 DNA is TGTGCCAGCAGTCCCCGGCCTGTCTCCTACGAGCAGTACTTC. Translating gives CASSPRPVSYEQYF.

This clonotype was detected only a few times. V and J are TRBV28 and TRBJ2-7; D may be TRBD1 (5 bases). CDR3 length: 13 residues. V was cut by 10 bases and J by 2 bases, with 15 bases left in between. Germline values: CDR1 MDHEN, CDR2 SYDVKM. This CDR3 reads CATREGTAYEQYF. The DNA for the CDR3 is TGTGCCACCAGGGAAGGTACGGCCTACGAGCAGTACTTC.

This rearrangement joins TRBV4-2 to TRBJ2-4; 13 bases are shared with TRBD2. The germline CDR1 and CDR2 sequences are LGHNA and YNFKEQ. Trimming cost V 0 bases and J 8 bases; bases outside gene matches: 7. The CDR3 contains 17 residues. In DNA, the CDR3 is TGTGCCAGCAGCCAAGATACTAGCGGGGGGGCCAGGGACATTCAGTACTTC. Protein: CASSQDTSGGARDIQYF.

The CDR3 nucleotides read TGTGCCAGCAGGCGTGACAGGGGTTCGGGTGCACCCCTCCACTTT. As protein: CASRRDRGSGAPLHF. The J gene is TRBJ1-6, the V gene TRBV28, with 8 bases aligning to TRBD1. The CDR3 loop spans 15 amino acids. V was pared by 6 bases and J by 11 bases, with 12 bases of the junction left unmatched. In germline, CDR1 is MDHEN, CDR2 SYDVKM.

This clonotype showed up just a few times. The chain links TRBV28 to TRBJ2-1; 7 bases map to TRBD2. The ends lost 0 bases at V and 10 bases at J; junction bases unmatched: 3. The germline gives CDR1 MDHEN, CDR2 SYDVKM. The CDR3 is 13 amino acids. The CDR3 sequence is CASSLWAGGEQFF. CDR3 DNA: TGTGCCAGCAGTTTATGGGCCGGGGGGGAGCAGTTCTTC.

The chain combines TRBV28 with TRBJ1-5; no clear D. CDR3 length equals 14 residues. Trimming left V 6 bases short and J 7 bases short, with 16 bases between. Germline V gives CDR1 MDHEN, CDR2 SYDVKM. CDR3 bases: TGTGCCAGCAGACTCGGTCCTGCCCCCCAGCCCCAGCATTTT. The encoded protein is CASRLGPAPQPQHF.

This clonotype was seen ten or more times. The CDR3 spells CASSQAAGGNYEQYF. The CDR3 DNA sequence: TGCGCCAGCAGCCAAGCGGCCGGGGGGAATTACGAGCAGTACTTC. This rearrangement joins TRBV4-3 to TRBJ2-7; 7 bases are shared with TRBD2. This CDR3 has 15 residues. Losses at the gene ends were 1 base for V and 4 bases for J; bases not matched to a gene: 7. Germline loops: CDR1 LGHNA, CDR2 YSLEER.

The chain couples TRBV18 to TRBJ2-1, with 7 bases matching TRBD1. V was clipped by 3 bases and J by 7 bases; unmatched bases: 18. The CDR3 is 18 amino acids. The germline V gene has CDR1 KGHSH and CDR2 LQKENI. The CDR3 region has the DNA TGTGCCAGCTCACCTACCTACGGGACAGCTAGCAGGGGGAATGAGCAGTTCTTC. It translates to CASSPTYGTASRGNEQFF.

J is TRBJ1-3 and V is TRBV15; no definite D call. There are 16 residues in the CDR3. The ends were cut back, 0 bases at V and 0 bases at J, with 9 bases in the middle. Germline V gene lookup returns CDR1 LNHNV and CDR2 YYDKDF (reference sequence). DNA for the CDR3: TGTGCCACCAGCAGAGACCAGTTGTACTCTGGAAACACCATATATTTT. This codes for CATSRDQLYSGNTIYF.

The chain employs TRBV7-2 and TRBJ2-7; D is possibly TRBD1 or TRBD2 (5 bases each). The CDR3 has 15 residues. Germline loops: CDR1 SGHTA, CDR2 FQGNSA. Trimming took off 5 bases at V and 1 base at J, with 15 bases between the two ends. The chain's CDR3 is CASSPGPYYSYEQYF. The CDR3 nucleotides are TGTGCCAGCAGCCCGGGACCATACTATTCCTACGAGCAGTACTTC.

In this sample, this clonotype turned up a few times. This sequence joins TRBV5-1 and TRBJ2-1, with D perhaps TRBD1 or TRBD2 (6 bases each). The germline V and J ends were trimmed by 1 base and 0 bases, with 14 bases remaining between them. Germline CDR1 reads SGHRS; CDR2 reads YFSETQ. The CDR3 runs 17 residues. The CDR3 loop reads CASSLYGGQSSYNEQFF. The CDR3 coding sequence is TGCGCCAGCAGCTTGTACGGGGGCCAGAGCTCCTACAATGAGCAGTTCTTC. Full variable domain (rest looked up from reference TRBV5-1 and TRBJ2-1): KAGVTQTPRYLIKTRGQQVTLSCSPISGHRSVSWYQQTPGQGLQFLFEYFSETQRNKGNFPGRFSGRQFSNSRSEMNVSTLELGDSALYLCASSLYGGQSSYNEQFFGPGTRLTVL.

This CDR3 reads CATSDLLDEQYF. The CDR3, as DNA: TGTGCCACCAGTGATTTGTTAGACGAGCAGTACTTC. The chain recombines TRBV24-1 with TRBJ2-5; D is unresolved. TRBJ2-7 matches the DNA end more closely, so the J call is doubtful. CDR1 is KGHDR, CDR2 SFDVKD, per germline. This CDR3 has 12 amino acids.

This clonotype was found a few times. The genes are TRBV2 and TRBJ2-5; TRBD2 aligns across 10 bases. Germline V gene sequence: CDR1 SNHLY, CDR2 FYNNEI. The CDR3 extends over 15 amino acids. Trimming at V came to 8 bases and at J to 2 bases, leaving 8 bases not matched to a gene. CDR3 sequence: CASRYGLAAQETQYF. The CDR3 DNA is TGTGCCAGCCGGTACGGACTAGCGGCGCAAGAGACCCAGTACTTC.

This chain uses TRBV20-1 with TRBJ2-5; no clear D. CDR3 length: 14 residues. Between the trimmed V and J ends, which lost 3 bases and 7 bases, there was a span of 18 bases. The V gene's germline CDR1 is DFQATT and CDR2 SNEGSKA (reference sequence). CDR3 in amino acids: CSASSSIPLGTQYF. CDR3 nucleotide sequence: TGCAGTGCTAGTAGCTCTATCCCCCTGGGGACCCAGTACTTC.

This rearrangement joins TRBV5-1 to TRBJ2-1; TRBD2 agrees at 7 bases. Germline lookup yields CDR1 SGHRS and CDR2 YFSETQ. Unmatched junction bases numbered 8, after V lost 7 bases and J lost 7 bases. The CDR3 runs to 13 residues. CDR3 sequence: CASCWGGLNEQFF. The DNA for the CDR3 is TGCGCCAGCTGCTGGGGAGGGCTAAATGAGCAGTTCTTC.

The chain combines TRBV29-1 with TRBJ2-4; TRBD2 agrees at 11 bases. Germline trimming cut 7 bases from V and 5 bases from J; bases unmatched to any gene: 4. The CDR3 is 13 residues long. Germline lookup yields CDR1 SQVTM and CDR2 ANQGSEA. Here the CDR3 reads CSAEGLAENIQYF. CDR3 sequence (DNA): TGCAGCGCTGAGGGACTAGCGGAAAACATTCAGTACTTC.

This clonotype was picked up a small number of times. The rearrangement uses TRBV3-1 and TRBJ1-2; D call uncertain. Germline CDR1 is LGHDT and CDR2 is YNNKEL (reference sequence). There are 13 residues in the CDR3. The ends were cut back, 0 bases at V and 6 bases at J, with 8 bases in the middle. The CDR3 bases are TGTGCCAGCAGCCAAGATGGTAGGGATGGCTACACCTTC. This sequence encodes CASSQDGRDGYTF.